This TCR beta chain is from a study of T cell changes during pregnancy in multiple sclerosis. The V end was cut by 2 bases, the J end by 5 bases, with 15 bases between. CDR1 and CDR2 (germline): LGHNA, YSLEER. CDR3 length: 15 amino acids. Measured with immunoSEQ multiplex PCR; TCRdb has only the in-frame clones, and not every one. The data contain some 47,000 clones, 70% to 90% of them singletons. This TCR was sampled from a female donor in good health, enrolled as a control in a pregnancy study. The gene calls are TRBV4-3 and TRBJ2-5; D is possibly TRBD1 (5 bases). This specimen consisted of CD8+ T cells from peripheral blood mononuclear cells, obtained after pregnancy. Here the CDR3 DNA reads TGCGCCAGCAGCCAAAGTGGCACTGCAGGGGAGACCCAGTACTTC. Protein sequence: CASSQSGTAGETQYF.